This is a list of T cell receptor beta chains from one sample in a study of cytomegalovirus exposure and HLA in healthy donors. Using immunoSEQ multiplex PCR, the repertoire was profiled, and TCRdb retains in-frame clones only, with some absent. The sample includes more than 95,000 clones, 75% to 90% seen only once; the top ten take approximately 9%. Source material: PBMCs. The receptors originated from a man aged 25-45 years in good health and CMV-seropositive. Each CDR3 is given with its conserved first and last residue. A D gene is named only where the DNA matches it firmly. Only part of the rows carry a size: once, few, many, or a class if the clone is expanded.

TRBJ1-6	-	TRBV19	-	TGTGCCAGTAGTATAGGATCCCGCAGGGCATATAATTCACCCCTCCACTTT	CASSIGSRRAYNSPLHF
TRBJ2-7	-	TRBV4-1	TRBD2	TGCGCCAGCAGCCCCGGACTAGCGGGGGGTGAGCAGTACTTC	CASSPGLAGGEQYF
TRBJ2-5	once	TRBV5-1	TRBD2	TGCGCCAGCACTACCGGACTAGCGGGTATCCAAGAGACCCAGTACTTC	CASTTGLAGIQETQYF
TRBJ1-2	few	TRBV27	TRBD1	TGTGCCAGCAGGGACAGGGGAGACTATGGCTACACCTTC	CASRDRGDYGYTF
TRBJ2-5	-	TRBV27	TRBD1	TGTGCCAGCAGTTTCCGGGACAGGGGAGAGACCCAGTACTTC	CASSFRDRGETQYF
TRBJ2-2	-	TRBV2	TRBD1	TGTGCCAGCAGTACCAGACAGGGGACCGGGGAGCTGTTTTTT	CASSTRQGTGELFF
TRBJ2-7	few	TRBV19	TRBD2	TGTGCCAGTAGTAGACTACTAGCGGGGGGTTACGAGCAGTACTTC	CASSRLLAGGYEQYF
TRBJ1-5	once	TRBV6-6	-	TGTGCCAGCACCCTGACAGACTCCCATCAGCCCCAGCATTTT	CASTLTDSHQPQHF
TRBJ2-1	few	TRBV28	-	TGTGCCTCTGCCGGGAGTTATTACAATGAGCAGTTCTTC	CASAGSYYNEQFF
TRBJ2-2	-	TRBV7-3	-	TGTGCCAGCGGGGCAGGGGACACCGGGGAGCTGTTTTTT	CASGAGDTGELFF
TRBJ1-1	-	TRBV4-1	-	TGCGCCAGCAGCCAAGGTACAGGGTCTAGCACTGAAGCTTTCTTT	CASSQGTGSSTEAFF
TRBJ1-1	once	TRBV5-3	TRBD1	TGTGCCAGAAGCCCGGACAGGCACACTGAAGCTTTCTTT	CARSPDRHTEAFF
TRBJ2-2	-	TRBV19	TRBD1	TGTGCCAGTAGTCTTCGGGACAGTTACTTTTCGACGGACACCGGGGAGCTGTTTTTT	CASSLRDSYFSTDTGELFF
TRBJ2-2	once	TRBV27	-	TGTGCCAGCAGCCCCCGGACATCAGGGGTTTTGACCGGGGAGCTGTTTTTT	CASSPRTSGVLTGELFF
TRBJ1-4	-	TRBV11-2	-	TGTGCCAGCAGCTTAGCAGGGGTTGAAAAACTGTTTTTT	CASSLAGVEKLFF
TRBJ2-5	-	TRBV10-3	TRBD2	TGTGCCACCTTTCCGGGGGGGCCAGCGTTGGAGACCCAGTACTTC	CATFPGGPALETQYF
TRBJ1-1	-	TRBV15	-	TGTGCCACCAGCAGAGATAAATGGGGGGACACTGAAGCTTTCTTT	CATSRDKWGDTEAFF
TRBJ2-7	-	TRBV2	-	TGTGCCAGCAAGGGGACACCGGTGACCGGCGAGCAGTACTTC	CASKGTPVTGEQYF
TRBJ2-7	-	TRBV7-8	TRBD1	TGTGCCAGCAGCTTGATGACAGGGCGGCCAATTTACGAGCAGTACTTC	CASSLMTGRPIYEQYF
TRBJ2-3	-	TRBV21-1	-	TGTGCCAGCACCTTCAGGGGGCGGTACACAGATACGCAGTATTTT	CASTFRGRYTDTQYF
TRBJ2-1	-	TRBV25-1	-	TGTGCCAGCAGTGAATCAAAAAACGGGTTAAGAGACAATGAGCAGTTCTTC	CASSESKNGLRDNEQFF
TRBJ2-1	once	TRBV19	TRBD1	TGTGCCAGTACAGGACAGGGGAGGAATGAGCAGTTCTTC	CASTGQGRNEQFF
TRBJ1-1	-	TRBV7-3	-	TGTGCCAGCAGCTTAGAGAGGGTAGGGAACACTGAAGCTTTCTTT	CASSLERVGNTEAFF
TRBJ2-5	once	TRBV2	-	TGTGCCAGCAGTGAGGCGGAGGGAGAGACCCAGTACTTC	CASSEAEGETQYF
TRBJ1-2	-	TRBV6-1	-	TGTGCCAGCAGTGTGAAGACTTTAAGGCGTGACTATGGCTACACCTTC	CASSVKTLRRDYGYTF